The 24 T cell receptor beta chains given below trace back to one sample, sequenced in a study of cytomegalovirus exposure and HLA in healthy donors. Primers for the PCR totalled 60 Vbeta and 13 Jbeta. The protocol was immunoSEQ multiplex PCR, while the TCRdb copy is restricted to in-frame clones and leaves out a portion. Of fewer than 200,000 clones in the sample, around 68% are singletons; the top ten hold approximately 1.5%. The material sequenced was PBMCs. Receptors originate from a man aged 50-60 years in good health and CMV-seronegative.

V and J are TRBV2 and TRBJ2-2; TRBD2 agrees at 9 bases. Germline V gene data show CDR1 as SNHLY and CDR2 as FYNNEI. The CDR3 extends over 15 amino acids. With 6 bases clipped from V and 4 bases from J, the junction kept 6 bases outside the gene matches. The CDR3 is CASRAGGLATGELFF. The CDR3 DNA reads TGTGCCAGCAGGGCGGGGGGGCTGGCCACCGGGGAGCTGTTTTTT.

The genes are TRBV7-2 and TRBJ1-1, with TRBD1 as a possible D gene (6 bases). Looked up from germline, CDR1 is SGHTA and CDR2 is FQGNSA. This CDR3 spans 14 amino acids. Trimming shortened V by 3 bases and J by 9 bases, and 17 bases separated the two germline ends. CDR3 loop: CASSFQGLPGKAFF. The CDR3 DNA reads TGTGCCAGCAGCTTTCAGGGGCTTCCAGGAAAAGCTTTCTTT.

The CDR3 here is CASTEGAENYGYTF. CDR3 DNA sequence: TGTGCCAGTACCGAAGGGGCCGAGAACTATGGCTACACCTTC. The chain couples TRBV19 to TRBJ1-2; D is perhaps TRBD1 (5 bases). From germline, CDR1 is LNHDA and CDR2 SQIVND (reference sequence). CDR3 length equals 14 residues. V was pared by 7 bases and J by 2 bases, with 14 bases between.

This clone was observed a handful of times. The V and J genes are TRBV5-1 and TRBJ1-2; 12 bases are shared with TRBD1. V lost 0 bases to trimming and J lost 7 bases; unmatched junction nucleotides: 4. Germline assignment: CDR1 SGHRS and CDR2 YFSETQ. The CDR3 is made up of 15 amino acids. The CDR3 spells CASSLGDRGLSGYTF. CDR3 bases: TGCGCCAGCAGCTTGGGGGACAGGGGGCTCAGTGGCTACACCTTC.

The chain employs TRBV11-2 and TRBJ1-3, with a possible D match to TRBD1 (6 bases). The V gene's germline CDR1 is SGHAT and CDR2 FQNNGV. Deletions cut 7 bases from V and 2 bases from J, with 12 bases between. The CDR3 is made up of 14 amino acids. In nucleotides, the CDR3 is TGTGCCAGCACATCACGACAGGCTGGAAACACCATATATTTT. It translates to CASTSRQAGNTIYF.

A few counts support this clone. CDR3 protein: CARSLAWAGANYGYTF. The DNA for the CDR3 is TGTGCCAGAAGCTTGGCCTGGGCGGGGGCTAACTATGGCTACACCTTC. J is TRBJ1-2 and V is TRBV5-3; D possibly corresponds to TRBD1 (5 bases). TRBV5-3 falls under the ORF class, with uncertain function. CDR3 length: 16 residues. V was shortened by 0 bases and J by 0 bases, with 12 bases between the two germline ends.

V usage is TRBV6-1 and J usage is TRBJ1-5; D is uncertain. Looked up from germline, CDR1 is MNHNS and CDR2 is SASEGT. Trimming stripped 6 bases from V and 6 bases from J, with 12 bases between. The CDR3 has 13 amino acids. CDR3 protein: CASSAEGGQPQHF. Written as DNA, the CDR3 is TGTGCCAGCAGCGCGGAGGGCGGTCAGCCCCAGCATTTT.

This chain joins TRBV7-2 and TRBJ2-1; 10 nucleotides match TRBD1. V lost 5 bases and J lost 6; bases outside the gene matches: 4. Germline V lookup: CDR1 SGHTA, CDR2 FQGNSA. The CDR3 runs to 14 residues. The CDR3 reads CASSPGTGANEQFF. As DNA, the CDR3 is TGTGCCAGCAGCCCCGGGACAGGGGCCAATGAGCAGTTCTTC.

V is TRBV5-4 and J is TRBJ1-2, with a possible D match to TRBD1 (6 bases). CDR3 size: 13 residues. V was trimmed by 0 bases and J by 8 bases, leaving 11 bases between them. Germline V gives CDR1 SGHNT, CDR2 YYREEE (reference sequence). The CDR3 sequence: CASSLDRVVGYTF. CDR3 bases: TGTGCCAGCAGCTTGGACAGGGTGGTAGGCTACACCTTC.

The genes are TRBV4-2 and TRBJ2-5, with 10 bases lining up with TRBD2. Germline-derived CDR1 and CDR2 are LGHNA and YNFKEQ. The CDR3 is made up of 18 amino acids. With 2 bases clipped from V and 0 bases from J, the junction kept 9 bases outside the gene matches. The CDR3 nucleotides read TGTGCCAGCAGCCAATACTTAGCGGGGGGTCCGTACCAAGAGACCCAGTACTTC. Its protein is CASSQYLAGGPYQETQYF.

The gene calls are TRBV5-1 and TRBJ2-7; 8 bases map to TRBD1. Germline CDR1 is SGHRS and CDR2 is YFSETQ. CDR3 length: 15 amino acids. Germline trimming cut 0 bases from V and 2 bases from J; bases unmatched to any gene: 4. Written as DNA, the CDR3 is TGCGCCAGCAGCTTGGACGCAGGGGGCCCCTACGAGCAGTACTTC. Translation gives CASSLDAGGPYEQYF.

The rearrangement links TRBV18 to TRBJ1-6; weak D call: TRBD1 (6 bases). Trimming left V 2 bases short and J 10 bases short, with 12 bases between. Per germline, CDR1 KGHSH and CDR2 LQKENI. CDR3 size: 14 residues. The CDR3 DNA is TGTGCCAGCTCACCAGAGACAGGTCCATCACCCCTCCACTTT. It codes for CASSPETGPSPLHF.

This clone was detected only a few times. This chain connects TRBV4-1 to TRBJ2-5; no clear D gene. This CDR3 comprises 12 residues. Trimming removed 4 bases at V and 3 bases at J, with 6 bases between. CDR1 is MGHRA, CDR2 YSYEKL, per germline. CDR3 residues: CASSRDKETQYF. DNA of the CDR3: TGCGCCAGCAGCCGAGATAAAGAGACCCAGTACTTC.

This sequence joins TRBV28 and TRBJ2-7, with 7 bases aligning to TRBD1. After removal of 3 bases from V and 4 bases from J, the junction contained 15 bases not matched to a gene. This CDR3 is 17 amino acids long. In germline, CDR1 is MDHEN, CDR2 SYDVKM. This chain's CDR3 is CASSFYLTGVRSYEQYF. CDR3 coding DNA: TGTGCCAGCAGTTTCTACTTAACAGGGGTACGTTCTTACGAGCAGTACTTC.

The chain couples TRBV11-2 to TRBJ1-6; D might be TRBD1 (6 bases). Trimming took 7 bases from V and 0 from J, leaving 16 bases between them. From germline, CDR1 is SGHAT and CDR2 FQNNGV. CDR3 length equals 17 residues. For the CDR3, the DNA is TGTGCCAGCACAATGTATACAGGGAGCTCCTATAATTCACCCCTCCACTTT. Its protein is CASTMYTGSSYNSPLHF.

This rearrangement joins TRBV5-8 to TRBJ2-3, with 7 bases matching TRBD1. The germline V gene encodes CDR1 SGHTS and CDR2 YDEGEE. V gave up 3 bases and J gave up 1 base; unmatched junction bases: 2. The CDR3 length is 14 residues. CDR3 DNA sequence: TGTGCCAGCAGCTCAGGACAGGGCACAGATACGCAGTATTTT. Translation: CASSSGQGTDTQYF. The complete variable domain, with remaining parts taken from reference TRBV5-8 and TRBJ2-3, reads EAGVTQSPTHLIKTRGQQATLRCSPISGHTSVYWYQQALGLGLQFLLWYDEGEERNRGNFPPRFSGRQFPNYSSELNVNALELEDSALYLCASSSGQGTDTQYFGPGTRLTVL.

The rearrangement joins TRBV10-3 to TRBJ2-3, with D perhaps TRBD1 (6 bases). Germline V gene lookup returns CDR1 ENHRY and CDR2 SYGVKD. Trimming cost V 2 bases and J 2 bases, with 8 bases left between them. The CDR3 runs 14 residues. The CDR3 spells CAISEGGNTDTQYF. The CDR3 DNA follows: TGTGCCATCAGTGAGGGGGGCAACACAGATACGCAGTATTTT.

The V gene is TRBV18, the J gene TRBJ2-3; 9 bases are shared with TRBD1. V was pared by 3 bases and J by 4 bases, with 5 bases of the junction left unmatched. The CDR3 loop spans 15 amino acids. Germline CDR1 and CDR2: KGHSH and LQKENI. CDR3 bases: TGTGCCAGCTCACCCGGGACAGGGACAGCAGATACGCAGTATTTT. Amino acids: CASSPGTGTADTQYF.

The V call is TRBV28, the J call TRBJ2-3, with 7 bases that match TRBD2. This CDR3 region has 12 residues. V was pared by 6 bases and J by 13 bases, with 10 bases of the junction left unmatched. Germline CDR1 is MDHEN and CDR2 is SYDVKM. CDR3 sequence reads: CASRDDPAGEYF. The CDR3 nucleotides are TGTGCCAGCAGAGATGACCCCGCGGGGGAGTATTTT.

The rearrangement uses TRBV2 and TRBJ1-6; 7 bases line up with TRBD1. In germline, CDR1 is SNHLY, CDR2 FYNNEI. After removal of 7 bases from V and 10 bases from J, the junction contained 7 bases not matched to a gene. CDR3 length: 13 amino acids. The CDR3 loop is CASIQGRNSPLHF. CDR3 in DNA: TGTGCCAGCATACAGGGGAGAAACTCACCCCTCCACTTT.

The rearrangement links TRBV4-1 to TRBJ2-7; TRBD1 might be the D (6 bases). CDR1 and CDR2 from the germline V gene are MGHRA and YSYEKL. The ends were cut back, 4 bases at V and 3 bases at J, with 13 bases in the middle. The CDR3 has 14 residues. This CDR3 is CASSPPQGYYEQYF. CDR3 sequence (DNA): TGCGCCAGCAGCCCCCCCCAGGGGTACTACGAGCAGTACTTC.

The rearrangement links TRBV6-6 to TRBJ1-6; TRBD1 matches 11 bases. The germline V gene encodes CDR1 MNHNY and CDR2 SVGAGI (reference sequence). CDR3 length: 16 amino acids. The ends lost 7 bases at V and 5 bases at J; junction bases unmatched: 7. CDR3 nucleotide sequence: TGTGCCAGCACCCCGGGACAGGGGGTAGATAATTCACCCCTCCACTTT. Its translation is CASTPGQGVDNSPLHF.

A single count supports this clone. The chain carries TRBV2 and TRBJ2-5, with D tentatively TRBD2 (6 bases). Germline lookup yields CDR1 SNHLY and CDR2 FYNNEI. With 4 bases removed from V and 2 bases from J, the gap between germline ends came to 17 bases. The CDR3 totals 16 residues. The CDR3 DNA reads as TGTGCCAGCAGTGGAGGGGTAGCGGATTCTCAAGAGACCCAGTACTTC. It specifies CASSGGVADSQETQYF.

This clone turned up a few times. The chain uses TRBV7-9 and TRBJ2-2; maybe TRBD1 (7 bases). Trimming took off 3 bases at V and 7 bases at J, with 12 bases between the two ends. Germline CDR1 SEHNR, CDR2 FQNEAQ (reference sequence). CDR3 size: 14 residues. As DNA, the CDR3 is TGTGCCAGCAGCTTGCAGGGGGGAGTCGGGGAGCTGTTTTTT. This codes for CASSLQGGVGELFF.